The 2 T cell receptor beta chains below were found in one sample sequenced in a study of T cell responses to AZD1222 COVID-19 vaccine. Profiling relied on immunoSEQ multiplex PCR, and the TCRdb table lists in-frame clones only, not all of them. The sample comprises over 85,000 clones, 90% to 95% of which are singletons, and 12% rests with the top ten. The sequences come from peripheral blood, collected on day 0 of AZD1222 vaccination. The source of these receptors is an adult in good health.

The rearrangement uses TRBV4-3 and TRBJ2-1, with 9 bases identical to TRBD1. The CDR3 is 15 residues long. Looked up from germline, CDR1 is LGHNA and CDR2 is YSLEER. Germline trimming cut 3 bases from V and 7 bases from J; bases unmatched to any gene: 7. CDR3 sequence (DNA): TGCGCCAGCAGCCAGCCGGGACAGGGATCAAATGAGCAGTTCTTC. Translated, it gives CASSQPGQGSNEQFF.

The CDR3 sequence: CASSIQSNQPQHF. In nucleotides, the CDR3 is TGTGCCAGTAGCATACAAAGCAATCAGCCCCAGCATTTT. The rearrangement links TRBV19 to TRBJ1-5; no firm D call. V lost 6 bases and J lost 1, with 7 bases in between. In germline, CDR1 is LNHDA, CDR2 SQIVND (reference sequence). There are 13 residues in the CDR3.